This T cell receptor (beta chain) appears in the sequencing data of a study of a mutant IDH1 vaccine in newly diagnosed glioma. Only in-frame clones appear in the TCRdb table, and some are missing; sequencing was by immunoSEQ multiplex PCR. The sample contains 35,000 to 45,000 clones, 75% of which appear only once. This clone has only a few counts. What it binds is unknown. Germline V gene lookup returns CDR1 MDHEN and CDR2 SYDVKM. V dropped 6 bases and J dropped 9 bases, with 24 bases sitting between them. This CDR3 contains 16 residues. Specified time point: week 47, end of study. A 20-mer mutant IDH1 peptide at 300 ug was injected subcutaneously with topical imiquimod. In weeks 1, 3, 5, 7, 11, 15, 19 and 23, patients were immunized, eight times in all.

This receptor was identified in a man aged 35 to 55 with glioma. V is TRBV28 and J is TRBJ2-1; D ambiguous. The source material was PBMCs, sampled from a glioma patient whose treatment included an IDH1 peptide vaccine. The CDR3 reads CASRTSTKVWDSEQFF. The CDR3, as DNA: TGTGCCAGCAGGACGTCAACAAAGGTCTGGGATAGTGAGCAGTTCTTC.